This T cell receptor beta chain derives from a study of Ad26.COV2.S vaccination and SARS-CoV-2 variants. Study observations and caveats: There was reportedly substantial breadth in spike-specific CD8+ and CD4+ T cell responses after vaccination. Responses of T cells in total may have been underestimated by the TCR breadth and depth analyses. Spike-specific TCR breadth ran higher among vaccine recipients than placebo recipients.

Data came from immunoSEQ multiplex PCR; TCRdb stores just in-frame clones and leaves some out. The table has 120,000 to 150,000 clones, approximately 90% seen once. In the case of this clone: Its target is not known.

Trimming pared 4 bases from V and 5 bases from J, leaving 5 bases between. Germline V gene data show CDR1 as KGHDR and CDR2 as SFDVKD. This CDR3 spans 12 amino acids. This chain uses TRBV24-1 with TRBJ1-5; D is ambiguous. The source material was peripheral blood, sampled after recovery from COVID-19. This sequence was found in a human donor who had recovered from COVID-19. The CDR3 sequence is CATSETDQPQHF. CDR3 sequence (DNA): TGTGCCACCAGTGAAACCGATCAGCCCCAGCATTTT.